Each of the 27 T cell receptor beta chains below was sequenced from the same sample in a study of blood T cell repertoires in COVID-19. Clones were read by immunoSEQ multiplex PCR, and TCRdb kept only the in-frame ones, dropping some. The profile shows some 68,000 clones, approximately 88% of them singletons. Source material: peripheral blood. These TCRs come from a human donor in a cohort sampled during active COVID-19.

The chain employs TRBV27 and TRBJ2-2, with TRBD1 matching over 8 bases. Losses at the gene ends were 1 base for V and 4 bases for J; bases not matched to a gene: 5. The CDR3 runs to 16 residues. Looked up from germline, CDR1 is MNHEY and CDR2 is SMNVEV (reference sequence). CDR3 sequence: CASSLWGTGLTGELFF. The CDR3 DNA is TGTGCCAGCAGTTTATGGGGGACAGGACTCACCGGGGAGCTGTTTTTT.

The rearrangement joins TRBV4-1 to TRBJ2-5; 7 nucleotides match TRBD1. V trimming: 5 bases; J trimming: 1 base; junction bases outside the gene matches: 10. This CDR3 region has 16 residues. The germline CDR1 and CDR2 sequences are MGHRA and YSYEKL. DNA of the CDR3: TGCGCCAGCAGCTCCCCCTACAGGGGACCCCAAGAGACCCAGTACTTC. Translation gives CASSSPYRGPQETQYF.

V and J are TRBV7-2 and TRBJ2-3; maybe TRBD1 (5 bases). This CDR3 contains 13 residues. Trimming removed 6 bases from V and 2 bases from J, with 9 bases in between. The germline CDR1 and CDR2 sequences are SGHTA and FQGNSA. The CDR3 DNA is TGTGCCAGCAGAGCCGGACACACAGATACGCAGTATTTT. Its translation: CASRAGHTDTQYF.

V usage is TRBV27 and J usage is TRBJ2-1; no definite D call. Germline lookup yields CDR1 MNHEY and CDR2 SMNVEV (reference sequence). The CDR3 is 13 amino acids. The germline V and J ends were trimmed by 7 bases and 6 bases, with 13 bases remaining between them. For the CDR3, the DNA is TGTGCCAGCATCTCCTACTACTCCAATGAGCAGTTCTTC. It specifies CASISYYSNEQFF.

The CDR3 loop is CASSQEFGKLFF. The CDR3 DNA sequence: TGTGCCAGCAGCCAAGAATTCGGAAAACTGTTTTTT. The rearrangement links TRBV4-2 to TRBJ1-4; no definite D call. V was pared by 0 bases and J by 10 bases, with 6 bases between. The CDR3 spans 12 residues. The germline gives CDR1 LGHNA, CDR2 YNFKEQ.

The chain uses TRBV9 and TRBJ2-2, with D perhaps matching TRBD1 (6 bases). Germline-derived CDR1 and CDR2 are SGDLS and YYNGEE. Trimming removed 2 bases at V and 0 bases at J, with 14 bases between. The CDR3 loop spans 17 amino acids. Written as DNA, the CDR3 is TGTGCCAGCAGCGTTTCCTCAGGGGCCACGAACACCGGGGAGCTGTTTTTT. Its protein is CASSVSSGATNTGELFF.

The V gene is TRBV11-2, the J gene TRBJ2-5; tentatively, D is TRBD2 (6 bases). Trimming left V 3 bases short and J 3 bases short, with 8 bases between. The CDR3 is 13 residues long. Germline CDR1 SGHAT, CDR2 FQNNGV. The CDR3 spells CASSLASEETQYF. CDR3 DNA sequence: TGTGCCAGCAGCTTGGCTAGCGAAGAGACCCAGTACTTC.

This clone was recorded a few times. The rearrangement uses TRBV5-6 and TRBJ1-3; TRBD1 is a possible D gene (5 bases). Germline loops: CDR1 SGHDT, CDR2 YYEEEE. Trimming left V 1 base short and J 3 bases short, with 11 bases between. This CDR3 has 15 amino acids. In DNA, the CDR3 is TGTGCCAGCAGCTTGCGGGGGGTTTATGGAAACACCATATATTTT. Protein: CASSLRGVYGNTIYF. Full variable domain (rest looked up from reference TRBV5-6 and TRBJ1-3): DAGVTQSPTHLIKTRGQQVTLRCSPKSGHDTVSWYQQALGQGPQFIFQYYEEEERQRGNFPDRFSGHQFPNYSSELNVNALLLGDSALYLCASSLRGVYGNTIYFGEGSWLTVV.

The chain carries TRBV7-9 and TRBJ2-2; D gene ambiguous. V dropped 2 bases and J dropped 1 base, with 14 bases sitting between them. Germline V gene data show CDR1 as SEHNR and CDR2 as FQNEAQ (reference sequence). The CDR3 has 17 amino acids. CDR3 amino acids: CASSLILSSRNTGELFF. CDR3 sequence (DNA): TGTGCCAGCAGCTTAATTCTTAGCAGCCGGAACACCGGGGAGCTGTTTTTT.

The chain uses TRBV6-4 and TRBJ2-3, with a possible D match to TRBD2 (5 bases). Trimming removed 0 bases from V and 4 bases from J, with 8 bases in between. The CDR3 has 14 amino acids. Germline V gene data show CDR1 as MRHNA and CDR2 as SNTAGT. CDR3 DNA: TGTGCCAGCAGTGACTCCGGGGAGCCAGATACGCAGTATTTT. This codes for CASSDSGEPDTQYF.

This chain links TRBV7-6 with TRBJ1-1, with 9 bases that match TRBD1. Germline-derived CDR1 and CDR2 are SGHVS and FNYEAQ. There are 15 residues in the CDR3. Trimming at V came to 5 bases and at J to 4 bases, leaving 8 bases not matched to a gene. The CDR3 DNA is TGTGCCAGCAGCCCACGGACAGGGGTGGTCACTGAAGCTTTCTTT. Its translation: CASSPRTGVVTEAFF.

This clone ranks as medium-sized. The chain couples TRBV4-1 to TRBJ1-2; weak D call: TRBD1 (6 bases). This CDR3 has 18 residues. The germline V gene encodes CDR1 MGHRA and CDR2 YSYEKL. Trimming removed 3 bases at V and 0 bases at J, with 20 bases between. CDR3 DNA sequence: TGCGCCAGCAGCCAGAAGGGTGTGGGGGGGCGAGCTAACTATGGCTACACCTTC. It yields the protein CASSQKGVGGRANYGYTF.

J is TRBJ2-3 and V is TRBV6-4; 11 bases match TRBD2. This CDR3 region has 15 residues. Germline values: CDR1 MRHNA, CDR2 SNTAGT. V shed 4 bases and J 2 bases; nucleotides not matched to a gene: 2. The CDR3 sequence is CASSVLAGATDTQYF. The CDR3, as DNA: TGTGCCAGCAGTGTACTAGCGGGGGCCACAGATACGCAGTATTTT.

This clone was detected once. The chain uses TRBV7-2 and TRBJ1-2, with TRBD1 as a possible D gene (6 bases). The CDR3 runs to 15 residues. Per the germline V gene, CDR1 is SGHTA and CDR2 is FQGNSA. The ends were cut back, 4 bases at V and 4 bases at J, with 16 bases in the middle. The CDR3 nucleotides are TGTGCCAGCAGCTCAGGGAGGGGGGCTCCCTATGGCTACACCTTC. Its translation is CASSSGRGAPYGYTF.

The V call is TRBV7-8, the J call TRBJ1-4; possible D gene TRBD1, 5 bases. V lost 4 bases and J 7 bases, leaving 13 bases between the germline ends. Germline CDR1 reads SGHVS; CDR2 reads FQNEAQ. The CDR3 sequence is 14 residues long. In DNA, the CDR3 is TGTGCCAGCAGCTCAGCCGCAAGGGGTGAAAAACTGTTTTTT. Translation gives CASSSAARGEKLFF.

This sequence joins TRBV7-9 and TRBJ1-2, with D possibly being TRBD1 (5 bases). CDR3 size: 15 residues. The germline gives CDR1 SEHNR, CDR2 FQNEAQ (reference sequence). The ends were cut back, 0 bases at V and 8 bases at J, with 16 bases in the middle. Here the CDR3 reads CASSLAQGNGRGYTF. CDR3 coding DNA: TGTGCCAGCAGCTTAGCGCAGGGAAACGGCCGCGGCTACACCTTC.

The gene calls are TRBV5-6 and TRBJ1-2; 11 positions agree with TRBD1. The V segment lost 2 bases and the J segment 8 bases; nucleotides outside the gene matches: 5. The CDR3 extends over 14 amino acids. The V gene's germline CDR1 is SGHDT and CDR2 YYEEEE. CDR3 sequence reads: CASSFGRTGGGYTF. The CDR3 coding sequence is TGTGCCAGCAGCTTTGGGAGGACAGGGGGCGGCTACACCTTC.

The gene calls are TRBV9 and TRBJ1-1; D gene uncertain. The V gene's germline CDR1 is SGDLS and CDR2 YYNGEE. The CDR3 contains 14 residues. The germline V and J ends were trimmed by 3 bases and 3 bases, with 12 bases remaining between them. CDR3 DNA: TGTGCCAGCAGCGCCTCCCTACAGCACACTGAAGCTTTCTTT. It translates to CASSASLQHTEAFF.

The rearrangement joins TRBV3-1 (or the pseudogene TRBV3-2) to TRBJ1-2; D is undetermined. The germline V gene encodes CDR1 LGHDT and CDR2 YNNKEL (reference sequence). With 0 bases removed from V and 3 bases from J, the gap between germline ends came to 5 bases. The CDR3 length is 13 residues. The CDR3 nucleotides read TGTGCCAGCAGCCAAGACCGCGACTATGGCTACACCTTC. Encoded protein: CASSQDRDYGYTF.

The chain has TRBV28 and TRBJ1-2, with a tentative D call TRBD1 (5 bases). The CDR3 runs to 12 residues. Trimming stripped 9 bases from V and 4 bases from J, with 12 bases between. The germline CDR1 and CDR2 sequences are MDHEN and SYDVKM. CDR3 nucleotides: TGTGCCAGTTCGGTAAGGGGCTATGGCTACACCTTC. The encoded protein is CASSVRGYGYTF.

The chain is built from TRBV10-3 and TRBJ2-1; possibly TRBD1 for D (5 bases). Trimming pared 7 bases from V and 2 bases from J, leaving 15 bases between. There are 15 residues in the CDR3. Germline CDR1 ENHRY, CDR2 SYGVKD. Here the CDR3 DNA reads TGTGCCATCAAAAGGCAGGGAAACACCTACAATGAGCAGTTCTTC. This translates into CAIKRQGNTYNEQFF.

V gene TRBV2 combines with J gene TRBJ1-5; D might be TRBD1 (6 bases). Trimming left V 9 bases short and J 4 bases short, with 16 bases between. The CDR3 is 14 amino acids. Germline loops: CDR1 SNHLY, CDR2 FYNNEI. The CDR3 nucleotides are TGTGCCAGTGGGGGCTTAACAGGGAATCAGCCCCAGCATTTT. It encodes CASGGLTGNQPQHF.

The chain uses TRBV7-2 and TRBJ2-7; D is uncertain. The CDR3 extends over 11 amino acids. Germline assignment: CDR1 SGHTA and CDR2 FQGNSA. V gave up 5 bases and J gave up 6 bases, with 8 bases separating them. For the CDR3, the DNA is TGTGCCAGCAGCCGAGATGCCGAGCAGTACTTC. Encoded protein: CASSRDAEQYF.

The chain links TRBV29-1 to TRBJ1-4; tentatively, D is TRBD1 (5 bases). The CDR3 spans 12 residues. Germline values: CDR1 SQVTM, CDR2 ANQGSEA. V dropped 7 bases and J dropped 8 bases, with 14 bases sitting between them. In DNA form, the CDR3 reads TGCAGCGCAAGCAGGGACTTCGAAAAACTGTTTTTT. This sequence encodes CSASRDFEKLFF. The full variable domain, rest sourced from reference TRBV29-1 and TRBJ1-4, is SAVISQKPSRDICQRGTSLTIQCQVDSQVTMMFWYRQQPGQSLTLIATANQGSEATYESGFVIDKFPISRPNLTFSTLTVSNMSPEDSSIYLCSASRDFEKLFFGSGTQLSVL.

In its sample, this clone was seen a few times. J is TRBJ1-1 and V is TRBV5-4; D gene uncertain. CDR3 length: 14 residues. V was trimmed by 4 bases and J by 0 bases, leaving 10 bases between them. Germline lookup yields CDR1 SGHNT and CDR2 YYREEE (reference sequence). CDR3 region: CASSPSVMNTEAFF. DNA for the CDR3: TGTGCCAGCAGCCCTAGCGTTATGAACACTGAAGCTTTCTTT.

V usage is TRBV5-1 and J usage is TRBJ1-6; TRBD1 matches 8 bases. CDR3 size: 15 residues. CDR1 is SGHRS, CDR2 YFSETQ, per germline. Trimming removed 4 bases from V and 6 bases from J; junction bases left unmatched: 6. The DNA for the CDR3 is TGCGCCAGCAGCCCCCGACAGGGGCCTAATTCACCCCTCCACTTT. Protein sequence: CASSPRQGPNSPLHF.

This clone showed up just once. Here the CDR3 reads CASSYLVADYSNQPQHF. The DNA of the CDR3 is TGTGCCAGCAGTTACCTCGTTGCAGATTATAGCAATCAGCCCCAGCATTTT. The V and J genes are TRBV6-2 or TRBV6-3 and TRBJ1-5; D not resolved. With 2 bases removed from V and 0 bases from J, the gap between germline ends came to 14 bases. CDR1 and CDR2 from the germline V gene are MNHEY and SVGEGT. CDR3 length: 17 amino acids.